This is a list of T cell receptor beta chains from one sample in a study of blood T cell repertoires in COVID-19. Only in-frame clones appear in the TCRdb table, and some are missing; sequencing was by immunoSEQ multiplex PCR. Found here are just over 50,000 clones, 86% of them singletons; the top ten hold roughly 4%. The sequencing input was peripheral blood. The source is a man older than 75 with active COVID-19. Both conserved end residues are part of each CDR3. Each record gives: J gene, V gene, CDR3 protein.

TRBJ2-3 TRBV30 CAWSTGQGSTDTQYF
TRBJ2-3 TRBV20-1 CSASSAGRTDTQYF
TRBJ2-7 TRBV3-1/TRBV3-2 CASSSGDTYEQYF
TRBJ1-1 TRBV7-3 CASSLLPPGQGYTEAFF
TRBJ2-2 TRBV19 CASIGTGEGIGELFF
TRBJ2-2 TRBV7-9 CASSLVGLAGGPGTGELFF
TRBJ2-7 TRBV4-1 CASSQAWGQGIYEQYF
TRBJ1-1 TRBV19 CASSPYTDNTEAFF
TRBJ1-2 TRBV6-5 CASSYSGRDGYTF
TRBJ2-2 TRBV7-2 CASSQDSNTGELFF
TRBJ2-4 TRBV5-4 CASSLETGQDIQYF
TRBJ2-1 TRBV4-3 CASRTVGGDEQFF
TRBJ2-2 TRBV7-2 CASSLPANTGELFF
TRBJ1-1 TRBV18 CASSPGTGRHTEAFF
TRBJ2-2 TRBV15 CATSSPTSGRETGELFF
TRBJ2-1 TRBV7-2 CASSLLVAGGANEQFF
TRBJ2-6 TRBV19 CASSRRVGQTNSGANVLTF
TRBJ2-3 TRBV7-8 CASSLASREGPTDTQYF
TRBJ2-3 TRBV4-3 CASSQVPVPSGRAADTQYF
TRBJ2-1 TRBV19 CASSIGNGEQFF
TRBJ1-4 TRBV27 CASSSGQGVWPTNEKLFF
TRBJ2-2 TRBV19 CASSSGTSGYTGELFF
TRBJ2-1 TRBV11-3 CASSLAGYNEQFF
TRBJ2-7 TRBV4-1 CASSQVISRDRVSYEQYF
TRBJ2-5 TRBV30 CAWSVQAGAGVTQYF
TRBJ1-3 TRBV18 CASSSTALSGNTIYF
TRBJ1-1 TRBV30 CAWSGGQVEAFF
TRBJ2-6 TRBV7-6 CASSLGGTVWSGANVLTF
TRBJ2-1 TRBV2 CASSTSGTYNEQFF
TRBJ2-2 TRBV24-1 CATSDPWTGVETGELFF
TRBJ2-6 TRBV19 CACGGIHSGANVLTF
TRBJ2-7 TRBV19 CASSISVGDTHPYEQYF
TRBJ2-1 TRBV4-1 CASSSPLASSYNEQFF
TRBJ2-1 TRBV4-2 CASSQVEGSSYNEQFF
TRBJ2-2 TRBV11-3 CASGLSGRGTGELFF
TRBJ2-1 TRBV7-9 CASTLGASGTEPFF